One sample yielded the 24 T cell receptor beta chains listed below, sequenced in a study of vaccination effects on CD4 cells after COVID-19. These receptors have no known antigen. Profiling relied on immunoSEQ multiplex PCR, and the TCRdb table lists in-frame clones only, not all of them. The table has under 45,000 clones, 77% seen once; the top ten hold about 3.1%. Within the ViraFEST assay, antigen-specific CD4+ T cells underwent expansion with viral peptide pools prior to sequencing. Following an approximately ten-day culture, CD4+ T cells were purified. In the vaccine recipients, nucleocapsid antibodies were negative and there was no prior SARS-CoV-2 infection. The source material was CD4+ T cells from PBMCs cultured with HCoV-NL63 spike peptides, sampled before COVID-19 vaccination. The origin of the receptors is a human donor who received a COVID-19 vaccine.

The chain employs TRBV19 and TRBJ1-3; the D gene is possibly TRBD1 (5 bases). Germline V gene data show CDR1 as LNHDA and CDR2 as SQIVND (reference sequence). This CDR3 comprises 14 residues. Trimming took off 5 bases at V and 4 bases at J, with 12 bases between the two ends. CDR3 coding DNA: TGTGCCAGTAGTTACACAGGTGGAGGAAACACCATATATTTT. It codes for CASSYTGGGNTIYF.

The CDR3 region has the DNA TGTGCCACCAGTGAGCCGACCGGGACCCCAAATGAGCAGTTCTTC. Amino acids: CATSEPTGTPNEQFF. V is TRBV24-1 and J is TRBJ2-1; possibly TRBD1 or TRBD2 for D (5 bases each). The germline V gene has CDR1 KGHDR and CDR2 SFDVKD. The CDR3 totals 15 residues. V was cut by 4 bases and J by 7 bases, with 16 bases left in between.

V is TRBV2 and J is TRBJ2-7, with 8 bases identical to TRBD1. Trimming took 4 bases from V and 4 from J; bases not matched to a gene: 3. Germline CDR1 is SNHLY and CDR2 is FYNNEI. CDR3 length: 13 residues. DNA for the CDR3: TGTGCCAGCAGTGCGACAGGGGCGTACGAGCAGTACGTC. This codes for CASSATGAYEQYV.

The gene calls are TRBV12-3 or TRBV12-4 and TRBJ1-2, with TRBD1 matching 8 bases. The J segment lost 7 bases and the V segment lost 6 bases, leaving 4 bases of the junction unmatched. The CDR3 is made up of 12 amino acids. The CDR3 loop reads CASSSGGSGYTF. The CDR3 DNA sequence: TGTGCCAGCAGCTCAGGGGGCAGTGGCTACACCTTC.

This clone was detected a few times. This chain uses TRBV7-9 with TRBJ2-2; either TRBD1 or TRBD2 may supply D (5 bases each). The CDR3 runs 14 residues. Germline V gene lookup returns CDR1 SEHNR and CDR2 FQNEAQ (reference sequence). V was clipped by 5 bases and J by 7 bases, with 14 bases between them. CDR3 bases: TGTGCCAGCAGCCCCTGGTCGGGACGCGGGGAGCTGTTTTTT. This gives the protein CASSPWSGRGELFF.

The V gene is TRBV29-1, the J gene TRBJ1-4, with D perhaps matching TRBD1 (5 bases). CDR1 SQVTM and CDR2 ANQGSEA come from the germline V gene. V lost 7 bases, J lost 8 bases, and 14 bases lay in between. This CDR3 comprises 12 residues. This CDR3 is CSADTEREKLFF. The CDR3, as DNA: TGCAGCGCGGACACTGAACGGGAAAAACTGTTTTTT.

The chain uses TRBV6-5 and TRBJ2-5; TRBD1 matches 7 bases. V was clipped by 8 bases and J by 7 bases; unmatched bases: 13. Germline V CDR1 and CDR2: MNHEY, SVGAGI. This CDR3 region has 14 residues. The CDR3 region is CASFYDREIGTQYF. The DNA of the CDR3 is TGTGCCAGCTTTTACGACAGGGAAATAGGGACCCAGTACTTC.

This chain uses TRBV19 with TRBJ2-3; 12 nucleotides match TRBD2. The CDR3 sequence is 21 residues long. The ends lost 6 bases at V and 2 bases at J; junction bases unmatched: 21. Germline CDR1 and CDR2: LNHDA and SQIVND (reference sequence). The CDR3 coding sequence is TGTGCCAGTAGACCCGGCTATGGGACTAGCGGGCGCAGCGTTCTCACAGATACGCAGTATTTT. Protein: CASRPGYGTSGRSVLTDTQYF.

The chain uses TRBV10-3 and TRBJ1-5; D is undetermined. Trimming cost V 10 bases and J 3 bases, with 10 bases left between them. Per germline, CDR1 ENHRY and CDR2 SYGVKD. This CDR3 is 12 amino acids long. CDR3 bases: TGTGCCACCTCCCGACCCAATCAGCCCCAGCATTTT. Translation gives CATSRPNQPQHF.

The chain is built from TRBV30 and TRBJ1-2; D not resolved. V shed 8 bases and J shed 0 bases, with 10 bases lying between them. Germline values: CDR1 GTSNPN, CDR2 SVGIG (reference sequence). The CDR3 is made up of 12 amino acids. CDR3 nucleotide sequence: TGTGCCCTGGAATTAGCTAACTATGGCTACACCTTC. The encoded protein is CALELANYGYTF.

J is TRBJ2-3 and V is TRBV4-1, with 8 nucleotides matching TRBD2. Per the germline V gene, CDR1 is MGHRA and CDR2 is YSYEKL. The CDR3 spans 17 residues. V gave up 1 base and J gave up 3 bases; unmatched junction bases: 9. This CDR3 is CASSQVVAGRGTDTQYF. The CDR3 DNA sequence: TGCGCCAGCAGCCAAGTGGTAGCGGGGAGGGGAACAGATACGCAGTATTTT.

The chain carries TRBV15 and TRBJ1-1; 7 bases match TRBD1. Trimming took 5 bases from V and 7 from J; bases not matched to a gene: 4. CDR3 length: 12 residues. Germline V gene data show CDR1 as LNHNV and CDR2 as YYDKDF (reference sequence). CDR3 sequence (DNA): TGTGCCACCAGCTCTCGACAGGGTGAAGCTTTCTTT. It is translated as CATSSRQGEAFF.

This chain joins TRBV4-1 and TRBJ1-3; 9 positions match TRBD1. This CDR3 has 17 residues. With 3 bases clipped from V and 0 bases from J, the junction kept 6 bases outside the gene matches. Germline V gene lookup returns CDR1 MGHRA and CDR2 YSYEKL. The CDR3 DNA is TGCGCCAGCAGCCAGCTGGGACAGGGCTACTCTGGAAACACCATATATTTT. This sequence encodes CASSQLGQGYSGNTIYF.

This chain joins TRBV6-4 and TRBJ2-1; 8 bases agree with TRBD2. This CDR3 has 15 residues. V lost 0 bases to trimming and J lost 6 bases; unmatched junction nucleotides: 4. Germline CDR1 MRHNA, CDR2 SNTAGT. CDR3 in DNA: TGTGCCAGCAGTGACTCGGGACTAGTCACCAATGAGCAGTTCTTC. This translates into CASSDSGLVTNEQFF.

The chain uses TRBV3-1 (or the pseudogene TRBV3-2) and TRBJ2-1, with TRBD2 matching over 7 bases. This CDR3 comprises 17 residues. V dropped 2 bases and J dropped 4; count of bases not matched to a gene: 11. Per the germline V gene, CDR1 is LGHDT and CDR2 is YNNKEL (reference sequence). Here the CDR3 reads CASSQWSAGVGYNEQFF. The CDR3 bases are TGTGCCAGCAGCCAATGGTCCGCGGGGGTAGGATACAATGAGCAGTTCTTC.

CDR3 protein: CASSYRRGNTGELFF. DNA for the CDR3: TGTGCCAGCAGTTACAGGAGGGGAAACACCGGGGAGCTGTTTTTT. The J gene is TRBJ2-2, the V gene TRBV6-2 or TRBV6-3, with D possibly being TRBD2 (6 bases). The germline CDR1 and CDR2 sequences are MNHEY and SVGEGT. This CDR3 spans 15 amino acids. Trimming removed 2 bases at V and 2 bases at J, with 9 bases between.

The rearrangement links TRBV5-8 to TRBJ1-1; TRBD1 matches at 7 bases. Germline V gene lookup returns CDR1 SGHTS and CDR2 YDEGEE. The CDR3 runs 16 residues. J lost 0 bases, V lost 8 bases, and 13 bases had no gene match. The CDR3 DNA reads as TGTGCCAGTCCTCACCCTCCGGGACAGCTGAACACTGAAGCTTTCTTT. This gives the protein CASPHPPGQLNTEAFF.

This clone was seen just once. CDR3 DNA: TGTGCCAGCAGCCTGAACCGGGACAGGGGGCTCTACGAGCAGTACGTC. It codes for CASSLNRDRGLYEQYV. The rearrangement uses TRBV11-2 and TRBJ2-7; 12 nucleotides line up with TRBD1. The germline V gene encodes CDR1 SGHAT and CDR2 FQNNGV. The V segment lost 5 bases and the J segment 3 bases; nucleotides outside the gene matches: 8. The CDR3 runs to 16 residues.

The chain is built from TRBV7-9 and TRBJ1-5; the match to TRBD1 covers 7 bases. Unmatched junction bases numbered 7, after V lost 4 bases and J lost 4 bases. The CDR3 extends over 15 amino acids. Germline loops: CDR1 SEHNR, CDR2 FQNEAQ (reference sequence). CDR3 sequence reads: CASSSGTELNQPQHF. CDR3 sequence (DNA): TGTGCCAGCAGCTCGGGGACAGAGCTTAATCAGCCCCAGCATTTT.

This clone was observed once. The gene calls are TRBV9 and TRBJ2-3; no firm D call. Trimming left V 4 bases short and J 0 bases short, with 9 bases between. The V gene's germline CDR1 is SGDLS and CDR2 YYNGEE. The CDR3 runs to 14 residues. The CDR3: CASSMTPSTDTQYF. In DNA form, the CDR3 reads TGTGCCAGCAGCATGACCCCTAGCACAGATACGCAGTATTTT.

This sequence joins TRBV15 and TRBJ2-5, with 9 bases lining up with TRBD1. Trimming at V came to 8 bases and at J to 3 bases, leaving 13 bases not matched to a gene. The CDR3 extends over 16 amino acids. The germline CDR1 and CDR2 sequences are LNHNV and YYDKDF (reference sequence). The CDR3: CATVPGQGLLKETQYF. The CDR3 bases are TGTGCCACCGTCCCGGGACAGGGCTTATTGAAAGAGACCCAGTACTTC. Full variable domain (missing parts from reference TRBV15 and TRBJ2-5): DAMVIQNPRYQVTQFGKPVTLSCSQTLNHNVMYWYQQKSSQAPKLLFHYYDKDFNNEADTPDNFQSRRPNTSFCFLDIRSPGLGDTAMYLCATVPGQGLLKETQYFGPGTRLLVL.

The rearrangement joins TRBV5-1 to TRBJ2-3; 7 bases are a match to TRBD2. The J segment lost 2 bases and the V segment lost 4 bases, leaving 10 bases of the junction unmatched. This CDR3 region has 16 residues. The germline gives CDR1 SGHRS, CDR2 YFSETQ. CDR3 sequence: CASSPGPSGTTDTQYF. The CDR3 nucleotides read TGCGCCAGCAGCCCGGGCCCTAGCGGTACCACAGATACGCAGTATTTT.

The V gene is TRBV21-1, the J gene TRBJ2-7; the listed D gene, TRBD2, was not tested against the DNA. TRBV21-1 is a pseudogene segment. The length of the CDR3 is 16 residues. The CDR3 sequence is CASSKVWGEGRNEQYV. The CDR3 DNA reads TGTGCCAGCAGCAAAGTATGGGGTGAGGGTAGGAACGAGCAGTACGTC.

The V gene is TRBV30, the J gene TRBJ1-2, with D unresolved. The ends were cut back, 7 bases at V and 3 bases at J, with 12 bases in the middle. Germline V lookup: CDR1 GTSNPN, CDR2 SVGIG (reference sequence). The CDR3 sequence is 12 residues long. Here the CDR3 reads CASSGPDYGYTF. The DNA of the CDR3 is TGTGCCTCCTCCGGGCCGGACTATGGCTACACCTTC.